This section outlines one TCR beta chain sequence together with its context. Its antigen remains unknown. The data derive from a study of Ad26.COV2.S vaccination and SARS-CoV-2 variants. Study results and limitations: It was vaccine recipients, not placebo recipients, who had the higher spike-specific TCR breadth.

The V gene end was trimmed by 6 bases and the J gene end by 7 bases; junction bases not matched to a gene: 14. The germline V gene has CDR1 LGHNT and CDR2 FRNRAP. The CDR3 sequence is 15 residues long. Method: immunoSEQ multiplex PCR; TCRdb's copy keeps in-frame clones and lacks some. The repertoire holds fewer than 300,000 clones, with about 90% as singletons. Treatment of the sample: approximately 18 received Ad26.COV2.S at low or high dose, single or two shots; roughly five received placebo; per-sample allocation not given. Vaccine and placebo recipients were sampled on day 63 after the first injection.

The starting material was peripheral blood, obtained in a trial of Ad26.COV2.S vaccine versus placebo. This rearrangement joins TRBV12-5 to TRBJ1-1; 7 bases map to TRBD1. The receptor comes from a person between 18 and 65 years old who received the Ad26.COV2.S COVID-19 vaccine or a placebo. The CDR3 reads CASGTKDRAFGEAFF. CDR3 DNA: TGTGCTAGTGGCACCAAAGACAGGGCTTTTGGTGAAGCTTTCTTT.